The 20 T cell receptor beta chains listed next were all sequenced from one sample in a study of Ad26.COV2.S vaccination and SARS-CoV-2 variants. Treatment specified: approximately 18 received Ad26.COV2.S at low or high dose, single or two shots; five or six received placebo; per-sample allocation not given. It was on day 63 after the first vaccine or placebo injection that samples were taken. Sequenced by immunoSEQ multiplex PCR; TCRdb stores in-frame clones only, minus some. The data contain about 390,000 clones, around nine tenths of them singletons. The starting material was peripheral blood, obtained in a trial of Ad26.COV2.S vaccine versus placebo. Receptors were obtained from a person aged 18 to 65 who received the Ad26.COV2.S COVID-19 vaccine or a placebo.

V is TRBV29-1 and J is TRBJ2-3; 8 bases line up with TRBD2. The germline CDR1 and CDR2 sequences are SQVTM and ANQGSEA. The V segment lost 4 bases and the J segment 5 bases; nucleotides outside the gene matches: 14. The CDR3 contains 16 residues. This chain's CDR3 is CSVAPVAGWGGDTQYF. The CDR3 coding sequence is TGCAGCGTTGCCCCCGTAGCGGGGTGGGGCGGAGATACGCAGTATTTT.

The chain is built from TRBV7-9 and TRBJ1-6; no definite D call. The germline gives CDR1 SEHNR, CDR2 FQNEAQ (reference sequence). This CDR3 is built from 15 residues. Between the trimmed V and J ends, which lost 1 base and 10 bases, there was a span of 14 bases. CDR3 loop: CASSLGVREGSPLHF. The CDR3 DNA sequence: TGTGCCAGCAGCTTAGGGGTAAGGGAAGGATCACCCCTCCACTTT. Looking up the rest from reference TRBV7-9 and TRBJ1-6 gives the full variable domain: DTGVSQNPRHKITKRGQNVTFRCDPISEHNRLYWYRQTLGQGPEFLTYFQNEAQLEKSRLLSDRFSAERPKGSFSTLEIQRTEQGDSAMYLCASSLGVREGSPLHFGNGTRLTVT.

The chain is built from TRBV4-1 and TRBJ1-3; D may be TRBD1 (5 bases). The CDR3 consists of 16 residues. V dropped 1 base and J dropped 3 bases, with 13 bases sitting between them. Per germline, CDR1 MGHRA and CDR2 YSYEKL. The chain's CDR3 is CASSQAAGFFGNTIYF. The CDR3 nucleotides read TGCGCCAGCAGCCAAGCGGCAGGGTTCTTTGGAAACACCATATATTTT.

V and J are TRBV11-2 and TRBJ1-4; possibly TRBD1 for D (5 bases). CDR1 and CDR2 from the germline V gene are SGHAT and FQNNGV. V was trimmed by 2 bases and J by 8 bases, leaving 12 bases between them. This CDR3 has 14 residues. DNA of the CDR3: TGTGCCAGCAGCTTACAGGGTCAGTGGGAAAAACTGTTTTTT. It yields the protein CASSLQGQWEKLFF.

The chain couples TRBV24-1 to TRBJ2-5; 8 bases align to TRBD2. Germline V gene lookup returns CDR1 KGHDR and CDR2 SFDVKD. The CDR3 covers 15 residues. V lost 3 bases and J lost 4; bases outside the gene matches: 6. The CDR3 sequence: CATSDRGGGLETQYF. CDR3 nucleotides: TGTGCCACCAGTGATCGGGGGGGTGGCCTAGAGACCCAGTACTTC.

The table lists this clone with a few counts. Other DNA sequences within the sample encode an identical CDR3. The J gene is TRBJ2-2, the V gene TRBV5-5; D is ambiguous. The V and J ends lost 3 bases and 3 bases respectively, with 3 bases between them. Germline CDR1 is SGHKS and CDR2 is YYEKEE (reference sequence). The CDR3 covers 12 residues. The CDR3 region has the DNA TGTGCCAGCAGCTCCTACACCGGGGAGCTGTTTTTT. Amino acids: CASSSYTGELFF.

This chain uses TRBV6-2 or TRBV6-3 with TRBJ2-7, with TRBD1 as a possible D gene (6 bases). Looked up from germline, CDR1 is MNHEY and CDR2 is SVGEGT. The CDR3 has 13 amino acids. The V end lost 2 bases, the J end lost 6 bases, and 11 bases lay between the germline ends. The CDR3 loop reads CASSYGTPPEQYF. The CDR3 DNA follows: TGTGCCAGCAGTTACGGGACACCGCCCGAGCAGTACTTC.

The chain has TRBV27 and TRBJ1-2; possibly TRBD1 for D (5 bases). V was cut by 3 bases and J by 2 bases, with 13 bases left in between. This CDR3 is 15 amino acids long. Germline V gives CDR1 MNHEY, CDR2 SMNVEV (reference sequence). CDR3 residues: CASSFLGVRNYGYTF. CDR3 coding DNA: TGTGCCAGCAGTTTTTTGGGGGTGAGGAACTATGGCTACACCTTC.

The J gene is TRBJ1-1, the V gene TRBV6-2 or TRBV6-3; D remains ambiguous. The CDR3 loop spans 11 amino acids. The germline V gene encodes CDR1 MNHEY and CDR2 SVGEGT. V was cut by 6 bases and J by 8 bases, with 10 bases left in between. The CDR3 DNA is TGTGCCAGCAGCCGCGATGGGGAAGCTTTCTTT. Translating gives CASSRDGEAFF.

This sequence joins TRBV5-1 and TRBJ2-5; D may be TRBD1 (5 bases). Per the germline V gene, CDR1 is SGHRS and CDR2 is YFSETQ. The CDR3 covers 13 residues. With 3 bases removed from V and 4 bases from J, the gap between germline ends came to 10 bases. This CDR3 reads CASSYPGSETQYF. The CDR3 DNA reads as TGCGCCAGCAGCTATCCAGGGTCAGAGACCCAGTACTTC.

The rearrangement uses TRBV7-9 and TRBJ1-1, with D perhaps matching TRBD1 (6 bases). V lost 5 bases and J 1 base, leaving 11 bases between the germline ends. This CDR3 is built from 14 residues. CDR1 and CDR2 from the germline V gene are SEHNR and FQNEAQ (reference sequence). The CDR3 DNA sequence: TGTGCCAGCAGCAGAGGACAGCCGAACACTGAAGCTTTCTTT. Translating gives CASSRGQPNTEAFF.

V is TRBV29-1 and J is TRBJ2-7; TRBD1 matches at 10 bases. Trimming took 6 bases from V and 2 from J; bases not matched to a gene: 7. The CDR3 has 14 amino acids. Germline loops: CDR1 SQVTM, CDR2 ANQGSEA. CDR3: CSVAQGQGPYEQYF. The DNA for the CDR3 is TGCAGCGTCGCCCAGGGACAGGGGCCCTACGAGCAGTACTTC.

This chain joins TRBV7-9 and TRBJ2-3; the D gene is possibly TRBD2 (5 bases). The V end lost 9 bases, the J end lost 6 bases, and 10 bases lay between the germline ends. Germline V CDR1 and CDR2: SEHNR, FQNEAQ (reference sequence). The length of the CDR3 is 11 residues. In nucleotides, the CDR3 is TGTGCCAGGGAGGTCTGGGATACGCAGTATTTT. Encoded protein: CAREVWDTQYF.

This clone was observed a few times. The chain joins TRBV4-3 to TRBJ1-2; TRBD1 is a possible D gene (5 bases). Germline V lookup: CDR1 LGHNA, CDR2 YSLEER. V was shortened by 0 bases and J by 8 bases, with 13 bases between the two germline ends. CDR3 length: 14 amino acids. CDR3 sequence reads: CASSQDRTPGGYTF. For the CDR3, the DNA is TGCGCCAGCAGCCAAGATAGGACACCCGGGGGCTACACCTTC.

V and J are TRBV4-3 and TRBJ1-2; D gene unclear. Trimming pared 3 bases from V and 1 base from J, leaving 12 bases between. The CDR3 has 15 residues. Germline CDR1 LGHNA, CDR2 YSLEER. The CDR3 loop is CASSQTRTVNYGYTF. CDR3 nucleotide sequence: TGCGCCAGCAGCCAGACCCGGACGGTTAACTATGGCTACACCTTC.

CDR3 sequence (DNA): TGTGCCAGCAGCCGGGACAGGGGATACGAGCAGTACTTC. The encoded protein is CASSRDRGYEQYF. The chain uses TRBV3-1 (or the pseudogene TRBV3-2) and TRBJ2-7; 10 positions match TRBD1. The V gene end was trimmed by 4 bases and the J gene end by 4 bases; junction bases not matched to a gene: 1. The germline CDR1 and CDR2 sequences are LGHDT and YNNKEL (reference sequence). The CDR3 runs 13 residues.

The chain has TRBV6-5 and TRBJ2-7; TRBD1 aligns across 8 bases. J was trimmed by 5 bases and V by 4 bases; bases with no gene match: 7. The CDR3 runs 14 residues. Germline lookup yields CDR1 MNHEY and CDR2 SVGAGI. The CDR3 nucleotides are TGTGCCAGCAGTTCAGACAGGGGATTGGACGAGCAGTACTTC. Protein sequence: CASSSDRGLDEQYF.

The chain recombines TRBV12-3 or TRBV12-4 with TRBJ2-7, with D perhaps TRBD2 (6 bases). Trimming left V 3 bases short and J 2 bases short, with 8 bases between. The CDR3 runs to 13 residues. CDR3 amino acids: CASSFRTTYEQYF. CDR3 sequence (DNA): TGTGCCAGCAGTTTCCGGACTACCTACGAGCAGTACTTC.

The chain carries TRBV7-9 and TRBJ1-4, with D possibly TRBD1 on 6 matching bases. The germline CDR1 and CDR2 sequences are SEHNR and FQNEAQ (reference sequence). This CDR3 spans 16 amino acids. V was trimmed by 4 bases and J by 3 bases, leaving 15 bases between them. CDR3 in DNA: TGTGCCAGCAGCTCCCGATCGGACAGACCTAATGAAAAACTGTTTTTT. It specifies CASSSRSDRPNEKLFF.

The genes are TRBV9 and TRBJ2-4, with D possibly TRBD2 on 6 matching bases. Per germline, CDR1 SGDLS and CDR2 YYNGEE. Trimming took 3 bases from V and 1 from J, leaving 14 bases between them. CDR3 size: 16 residues. CDR3 region: CASSASTGGAKNIQYF. The CDR3 region has the DNA TGTGCCAGCAGCGCCTCAACTGGGGGGGCCAAAAACATTCAGTACTTC. The whole variable domain, filled in from reference TRBV9 and TRBJ2-4, reads DSGVTQTPKHLITATGQRVTLRCSPRSGDLSVYWYQQSLDQGLQFLIQYYNGEERAKGNILERFSAQQFPDLHSELNLSSLELGDSALYFCASSASTGGAKNIQYFGAGTRLSVL.